The TCR beta chain described here comes from a study of blood T cell repertoires in COVID-19. The germline V gene encodes CDR1 KGHSH and CDR2 LQKENI. Germline trimming cut 2 bases from V and 3 bases from J; bases unmatched to any gene: 3. CDR3 length: 14 amino acids. Libraries were prepared by immunoSEQ multiplex PCR; TCRdb keeps only in-frame clonotypes and omits some of them. The sample lists over 200,000 clones, 87% occurring once. In its sample, this clone was seen a few times. The sequencing input was peripheral blood. The source of this sequence is a middle-aged man with active or convalescent COVID-19. V gene TRBV18 combines with J gene TRBJ1-2, with 7 bases matching TRBD1. As DNA, the CDR3 is TGTGCCAGCTCACCAGGGACAGACCACTATGGCTACACCTTC. This codes for CASSPGTDHYGYTF.